These T cell receptor beta chains were read from a single sample in a study of human T cells and chemical hapten exposure. MiXCR, applied by TCRdb to the RACE reads, yields one record per CDR3 protein. The table has tens of thousands of distinct CDR3 sequences, 10% seen once. Source: whole blood, taken in connection with sensitization to the hapten diphenylcyclopropenone (DPC). Receptors originate from a man aged 35-49 years with alopecia areata. Some clones in this sample may be carry-over from other donors' samples. Both conserved end residues are part of each CDR3. The D gene is left open where the match is weak. The size entry is marked missing in some rows and otherwise reads once, few, many or a size class.

>NA|TRBD2|TRBV9|TRBJ2-1
TGTGCCAGCAGCGTAGTTGCGGGAGGGTGTGATGAGCAGTTCTTC
CASSVVAGGCDEQFF
>NA|NA|TRBV4-3|TRBJ1-2
TGCGCCAGCAGCCAAGATAGTGGGGGCGACTATGGCTACACCTTC
CASSQDSGGDYGYTF
>few|TRBD2|TRBV5-1|TRBJ2-3
TGCGCCAGCAGCACGGGACGGACTAGCGGGAGCGGAGGCACAGATACGCAGTATTTT
CASSTGRTSGSGGTDTQYF
>NA|TRBD1|TRBV6-2/TRBV6-3|TRBJ1-5
TGTGCCAGCAGTTACTCCCCGGGACAGAATCAGCCCCAGCATTTT
CASSYSPGQNQPQHF
>few|NA|TRBV6-2/TRBV6-3|TRBJ1-5
TGTGCCAGCAACCTGGGCCGGAATCAGCCCCAGCATTTT
CASNLGRNQPQHF
>NA|NA|TRBV7-2|TRBJ2-3
TGTGCCAGCAGCTTAGGGGAAGGGCAAGATACGCAGTATTTT
CASSLGEGQDTQYF
>NA|NA|TRBV12-3/TRBV12-4|TRBJ2-2
TGTGCCAGCACCAAGGCCGTCACCGGGGAGCTGTTTTTT
CASTKAVTGELFF
>many|NA|TRBV13|TRBJ2-1
TGTGCCAGCAGCTCCGCTCGGGTCTTCAATGAGCAGTTCTTC
CASSSARVFNEQFF
>NA|TRBD2|TRBV4-2|TRBJ2-7
TGTGCCAGCAGCCTTTCCGGGCGGGAGGGTATCTTC
CASSLSGREGIF
>once|NA|TRBV4-2|TRBJ2-2
TGTGCCAGCAGCCAAGCCACCGGGGAGCTGTTTTTT
CASSQATGELFF
>many|NA|TRBV6-2/TRBV6-3|TRBJ1-1
TGTGCCAGCAGGAACGCGGGGGAGAGCACTGAAGCTTTCTTT
CASRNAGESTEAFF
>many|NA|TRBV27|TRBJ1-1
TGTGCCAGCAGTCTCAGGACAGCGAACACTGAAGCTTTCTTT
CASSLRTANTEAFF
>few|NA|TRBV12-3/TRBV12-4|TRBJ2-6
TGTGCCAGCAGTTTGGAGATCCCGGGGGCCAACGTCCTGACTTTC
CASSLEIPGANVLTF
>NA|TRBD2|TRBV29-1|TRBJ2-1
TGCAGCGCGACTAGCGGGAGGGCCGAGGGATACTACAATGAGCAGTTCTTC
CSATSGRAEGYYNEQFF
>few|NA|TRBV29-1|TRBJ2-3
TGCAGCGTTGAGGACGGCACAGATACGCAGTATTTT
CSVEDGTDTQYF
>many|TRBD1|TRBV6-5|TRBJ1-3
TGTGCCAGCAGCCGGACAGGAGTTAACTCTGGAAACACCATATATTTT
CASSRTGVNSGNTIYF
>few|NA|TRBV19|TRBJ2-6
TGTGCCAGTAGTATAGAACGGGCAGGGGGGGCCAACGTCCTGACTTTC
CASSIERAGGANVLTF
>NA|TRBD2|TRBV11-2|TRBJ2-1
TGTGCCAGCAGCTTACGGGGTGAGACTAGCGGGAGTTTCGTGAGGGCCTACAATGAGCAGTTCTTC
CASSLRGETSGSFVRAYNEQFF
>NA|NA|TRBV2|TRBJ1-2
TGTGCCAGCAGACACTATGGCTACACCTTC
CASRHYGYTF
>NA|TRBD2|TRBV29-1|TRBJ2-1
TGCAGCGTTGAACTTGGGACTAGCGGGGTCAATGAGCAGTTCTTC
CSVELGTSGVNEQFF
>many|NA|TRBV14|TRBJ2-3
TGTGCCAGCAGCCAAGATATACTGGGGGGCACAGATACGCAGTATTTT
CASSQDILGGTDTQYF
>NA|NA|TRBV7-9|TRBJ2-1
TGTGCCAGCAGACCCACAGGGAGGCTTTGGGATGAGCAGTTCTTC
CASRPTGRLWDEQFF
>few|NA|TRBV19|TRBJ1-5
TGTGCCAGTACCACTCCGGGCTCGCGGGCTCAGCCCCAGCATTTT
CASTTPGSRAQPQHF
>many|NA|TRBV5-1|TRBJ2-1
TGCGCCAGCAGCCAGGGACTTATACCTAGCTCCTACAATGAGCAGTTCTTC
CASSQGLIPSSYNEQFF
>NA|NA|TRBV12-3/TRBV12-4|TRBJ2-5
TGTGCCAGCAGTTTACAAGGGGGAGAGACCCAGTACTTC
CASSLQGGETQYF
>NA|NA|TRBV29-1|TRBJ2-3
TGCAGCGTTGATGATAGCGGAGGCACAGATACGCAGTATTTT
CSVDDSGGTDTQYF
>NA|NA|TRBV29-1|TRBJ2-7
TGCAGCGTGGGGACGAGCACTCACTACGAGCAGTACTTC
CSVGTSTHYEQYF
>many|NA|TRBV11-2|TRBJ2-3
TGTGCCAGCAGCTTAGGGACTACCACAGATACGCAGTATTTT
CASSLGTTTDTQYF
>many|TRBD2|TRBV24-1|TRBJ2-1
TGTGCCACCAGTGTCACTAGCGGGACTATAGATGAGCAGTTCTTC
CATSVTSGTIDEQFF
>many|NA|TRBV5-1|TRBJ1-1
TGCGCCAGCAGCATCGGGCGCGAGATGAACACTGAAGCTTTCTTT
CASSIGREMNTEAFF
>NA|TRBD2|TRBV28|TRBJ2-1
TGTGCCAGCAGTTTTCTAGCGGGAGGGAGTGAGCAGTTCTTC
CASSFLAGGSEQFF
>NA|TRBD2|TRBV20-1|TRBJ2-7
TGCAGTGCTAGAGGGCTCGGGACTAGCGGGGGACAAACCTACGAGCAGTACTTC
CSARGLGTSGGQTYEQYF
>NA|NA|TRBV7-9|TRBJ2-2
TGTGCCAGCAGCAGAGTTGTGTCCGGGGAGCTGTTTTTT
CASSRVVSGELFF
>few|TRBD1|TRBV19|TRBJ2-4
TGTGCCAGTAAGGGGACAGCCGCCAAAAACATTCAGTACTTC
CASKGTAAKNIQYF
>many|NA|TRBV5-1|TRBJ1-6
TGCGCCAGCAGCTTGTCGACAGAAAATTCACCCCTCCACTTT
CASSLSTENSPLHF
>few|NA|TRBV20-1|TRBJ2-1
TGCAGTGCTAGTGTGAGGACCTACAATGAGCAGTTCTTC
CSASVRTYNEQFF
>NA|NA|TRBV5-4|TRBJ2-3
TGTGCCAGCAGCTTGTACACTCCTGGCACAGATACGCAGTATTTT
CASSLYTPGTDTQYF
>few|TRBD2|TRBV5-1|TRBJ2-5
TGCGCCAGCAGCTTGGCCGGGGCTAGCGGCCAAGAGACCCAGTACTTC
CASSLAGASGQETQYF
>many|TRBD1|TRBV5-1|TRBJ1-2
TGCGCCAGCAGCTTGGGGGACAGGGACTATGGCTACACCTTC
CASSLGDRDYGYTF
>NA|NA|TRBV24-1|TRBJ2-3
TGTGCCACCGGGTCAACCACAGATACGCAGTATTTT
CATGSTTDTQYF
>many|TRBD1|TRBV25-1|TRBJ2-1
TGTGCCAGCAGGGCAGGGGGCCGGGACTCACGAGGCGGTGAGCAGTTCTTC
CASRAGGRDSRGGEQFF
>few|TRBD2|TRBV18|TRBJ2-3
TGTGCCAGCTCACCGGTCGCGGGAGGCACAGATACGCAGTATTTT
CASSPVAGGTDTQYF
>few|NA|TRBV4-2|TRBJ2-3
TGTGCCAGCAGCCAACGTACGGCAGATACGCAGTATTTT
CASSQRTADTQYF